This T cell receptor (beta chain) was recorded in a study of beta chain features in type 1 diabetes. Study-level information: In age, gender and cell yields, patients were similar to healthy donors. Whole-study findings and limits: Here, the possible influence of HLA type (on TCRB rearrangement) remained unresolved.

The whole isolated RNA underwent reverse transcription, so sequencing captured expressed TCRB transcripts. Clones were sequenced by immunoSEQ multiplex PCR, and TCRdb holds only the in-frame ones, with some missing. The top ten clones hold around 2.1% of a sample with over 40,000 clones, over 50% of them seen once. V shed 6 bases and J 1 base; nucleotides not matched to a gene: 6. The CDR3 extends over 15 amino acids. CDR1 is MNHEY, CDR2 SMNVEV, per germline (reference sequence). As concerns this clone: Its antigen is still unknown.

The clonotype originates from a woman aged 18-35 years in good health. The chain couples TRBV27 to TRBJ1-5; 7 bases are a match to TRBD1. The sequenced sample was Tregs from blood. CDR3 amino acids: CASRAKQGSNQPQHF. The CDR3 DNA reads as TGTGCCAGCAGAGCCAAACAGGGGAGCAATCAGCCCCAGCATTTT.